Presented here are 2 T cell receptor beta chains from one specimen sequenced in a study of blood T cell repertoires in COVID-19. This table comes from immunoSEQ multiplex PCR, and its TCRdb copy is limited to in-frame clones, with some not included. The sample has tens of thousands of clones; more than 80% are singletons. The sample comprised peripheral blood. The receptors derive from a woman in her 70s with COVID-19, enrolled during active disease.

There are a few counts of this clone. The CDR3 loop is CSAGQGYGNQPQHF. In DNA, the CDR3 is TGCAGCGCCGGACAGGGGTACGGCAATCAGCCCCAGCATTTT. The chain joins TRBV29-1 to TRBJ1-5; 9 bases map to TRBD1. The CDR3 loop spans 14 amino acids. Germline CDR1 and CDR2: SQVTM and ANQGSEA. Losses at the gene ends were 7 bases for V and 2 bases for J; bases not matched to a gene: 6.

The V and J genes are TRBV19 and TRBJ1-1, with 8 bases identical to TRBD1. With 6 bases clipped from V and 6 bases from J, the junction kept 6 bases outside the gene matches. Looked up from germline, CDR1 is LNHDA and CDR2 is SQIVND (reference sequence). This CDR3 contains 13 residues. In DNA form, the CDR3 reads TGTGCCAGTAGCCCGGACAGGGTAGCTGAAGCTTTCTTT. Its translation is CASSPDRVAEAFF.